Listed below are T cell receptor beta chains from one sample, sequenced in a study of CD8 T cells in Susac syndrome. Using its own MiXCR run on the immunoSEQ multiplex PCR reads, TCRdb lists one record per CDR3 protein. The data contain roughly 400,000 distinct CDR3 sequences, more than 80% of them singletons. The sample consisted of CD8+ T cells from PBMCs. These receptors all come from a human donor with multiple sclerosis. Each CDR3 is given with its conserved first and last residue. A D gene is named only where the DNA matches it firmly. Clone size, where shown, is once, few, many, or a class for clones that have expanded.

.	TRBV15	TRBJ1-1	.	CATSREGTEAFF	TGTGCCACCAGCAGGGAGGGCACTGAAGCTTTCTTT
few	TRBV27	TRBJ2-7	.	CASSPPQGPTYEQYF	TGTGCCAGCAGTCCCCCCCAAGGTCCCACCTACGAGCAGTACTTC
.	TRBV4-1	TRBJ1-2	TRBD1	CASSQDRPGTGGNYGYTF	TGCGCCAGCAGCCAAGATCGACCCGGGACAGGGGGCAACTATGGCTACACCTTC
many	TRBV27	TRBJ2-2	.	CASSFSTGELFF	TGTGCCAGCAGTTTTAGCACCGGGGAGCTGTTTTTT
few	TRBV11-2	TRBJ2-7	.	CASRGGTRVVHEQYF	TGTGCCAGCAGGGGTGGGACTCGGGTTGTCCACGAGCAGTACTTC
.	TRBV2	TRBJ2-3	TRBD2	CASSEVGASGGPPTDTQYF	TGTGCCAGCAGTGAAGTGGGGGCTAGCGGGGGGCCGCCCACAGATACGCAGTATTTT
.	TRBV29-1	TRBJ1-5	TRBD1	CSVTGDGNQPQHF	TGCAGCGTTACAGGGGACGGCAATCAGCCCCAGCATTTT
.	TRBV20-1	TRBJ2-7	TRBD2	CSARDKAGGWIYEQYF	TGCAGTGCTAGAGATAAAGCGGGGGGGTGGATATACGAGCAGTACTTC
.	TRBV20-1	TRBJ2-7	.	CSARDLAQPYEQYF	TGCAGTGCTAGAGATCTAGCGCAGCCCTACGAGCAGTACTTC
.	TRBV7-9	TRBJ2-7	.	CASSPLAGLSSYEQYF	TGTGCCAGCAGCCCCTTGGCGGGTTTGAGCTCCTACGAGCAGTACTTC
.	TRBV19	TRBJ2-7	TRBD1	CASSHRQGFYEQYF	TGTGCCAGTAGTCATCGACAGGGCTTCTACGAGCAGTACTTC
.	TRBV3-1	TRBJ2-7	TRBD1	CASSQGTGGAWEQYF	TGTGCCAGCAGCCAAGGTACAGGGGGCGCGTGGGAGCAGTACTTC
.	TRBV28	TRBJ2-3	.	CASSLQPDTQYF	TGTGCCAGCAGTTTACAGCCAGATACGCAGTATTTT
.	TRBV7-9	TRBJ2-1	.	CASSWGYSYNEQFF	TGTGCCAGCAGCTGGGGCTACTCCTACAATGAGCAGTTCTTC
.	TRBV10-3	TRBJ1-4	.	CAIGADSDNEKLFF	TGTGCCATCGGGGCCGACTCTGATAATGAAAAACTGTTTTTT
.	TRBV5-6	TRBJ1-1	TRBD1	CASSLGGTAEAFF	TGTGCCAGCAGCTTGGGGGGGACAGCTGAAGCTTTCTTT
.	TRBV5-6	TRBJ1-2	.	CASSQGPLYGYTF	TGTGCCAGCAGCCAGGGACCGCTCTATGGCTACACCTTC
.	TRBV4-1	TRBJ1-2	.	CASSQRSTEFYGYTF	TGCGCCAGCAGCCAAAGATCAACGGAGTTCTATGGCTACACCTTC
.	TRBV29-1	TRBJ1-2	.	CSVVTDSLYGYTF	TGCAGCGTTGTAACGGACAGCCTCTATGGCTACACCTTC
.	TRBV10-3	TRBJ2-3	.	CAISEQAETVTDTQYF	TGTGCCATCAGTGAGCAAGCGGAGACCGTCACAGATACGCAGTATTTT
.	TRBV3-1	TRBJ2-1	TRBD2	CASSNTLLGTSGRYNEQFF	TGTGCCAGCAGCAACACCTTACTAGGGACTAGCGGACGATACAATGAGCAGTTCTTC
.	TRBV11-2	TRBJ1-1	.	CASSLWMENTEAFF	TGTGCCAGCAGCTTATGGATGGAGAACACTGAAGCTTTCTTT
.	TRBV4-1	TRBJ2-2	.	CASSQMQGWTGELFF	TGCGCCAGCAGCCAAATGCAGGGGTGGACCGGGGAGCTGTTTTTT
.	TRBV10-2	TRBJ2-7	TRBD2	CASGGETYEQYF	TGCGCCAGCGGGGGGGAAACCTACGAGCAGTACTTC
once	TRBV4-1	TRBJ1-1	.	CASSRTRGMGSEAFF	TGCGCCAGCAGCCGTACCAGGGGAATGGGGTCTGAAGCTTTCTTT
once	TRBV5-1	TRBJ2-1	.	CASSTRDTRPDEQFF	TGCGCCAGCAGCACACGGGACACCAGGCCCGATGAGCAGTTCTTC
.	TRBV27	TRBJ2-1	.	CASSDIKGHLNEQFF	TGTGCCAGCAGTGACATAAAAGGACACCTAAATGAGCAGTTCTTC
.	TRBV9	TRBJ1-4	.	CASSVSGDTNEKLFF	TGTGCCAGCAGCGTGTCAGGGGACACTAATGAAAAACTGTTTTTT
.	TRBV6-1	TRBJ2-7	TRBD2	CASSQTLAGGTPNEQYF	TGTGCCAGCAGTCAGACACTAGCGGGAGGAACGCCCAACGAGCAGTACTTC
.	TRBV2	TRBJ1-6	.	CASSSDSPLHF	TGTGCCAGCAGTTCCGATTCACCCCTCCACTTT
.	TRBV5-1	TRBJ2-3	.	CASSLDTDTQYF	TGTGCCAGCAGTTTAGACACAGATACGCAGTATTTT
.	TRBV5-4	TRBJ2-4	.	CASSLRGYKSKNIQYF	TGTGCCAGCAGCCTGAGGGGGTACAAGTCCAAAAACATTCAGTACTTC
.	TRBV20-1	TRBJ1-5	.	CSAAQATEVNQPQHF	TGCAGTGCTGCCCAAGCCACGGAGGTGAATCAGCCCCAGCATTTT
few	TRBV4-1	TRBJ2-7	.	CASSHRDSAYEQYF	TGCGCCAGCAGCCACCGGGACTCAGCCTACGAGCAGTACTTC
.	TRBV6-5	TRBJ2-2	.	CASSPPGVAGELFF	TGTGCCAGCAGCCCACCGGGGGTAGCCGGGGAGCTGTTTTTT
.	TRBV27	TRBJ2-1	.	CASSIAEGNNEQFF	TGTGCCAGCAGCATAGCGGAGGGCAACAATGAGCAGTTCTTC
.	TRBV27	TRBJ1-5	.	CASSGSEGTQPQHF	TGTGCCAGCAGCGGTTCGGAGGGCACTCAGCCCCAGCATTTT
.	TRBV5-1	TRBJ1-2	.	CASSQMGGAGYGYTF	TGCGCCAGCAGCCAGATGGGGGGCGCGGGCTATGGCTACACCTTC
.	TRBV29-1	TRBJ1-1	.	CSVEDPGGEAFF	TGCAGCGTTGAAGATCCCGGTGGAGAAGCTTTCTTT
.	TRBV6-1	TRBJ2-7	.	CASRTSGAHIYEQYF	TGTGCCAGCAGAACTAGTGGGGCTCACATTTACGAGCAGTACTTC
few	TRBV6-1	TRBJ2-7	TRBD1	CASSGDRPYEQYF	TGTGCCAGCAGTGGGGACAGACCATACGAGCAGTACTTC
.	TRBV27	TRBJ1-1	.	CASSLSGGGTTEAFF	TGTGCCAGCAGTTTATCGGGGGGGGGAACCACTGAAGCTTTCTTT
.	TRBV19	TRBJ1-2	.	CASSQYENYGYTF	TGTGCCAGTAGTCAATATGAAAACTATGGCTACACCTTC
few	TRBV19	TRBJ2-1	.	CASSIAKNEQFF	TGTGCCAGTAGTATAGCCAAGAATGAGCAGTTCTTC
once	TRBV20-1	TRBJ2-1	.	CSARDKGSYNEQFF	TGCAGTGCTAGAGATAAAGGCTCCTACAATGAGCAGTTCTTC
.	TRBV27	TRBJ2-2	.	CASSFGGLSTGELFF	TGTGCCAGCAGTTTCGGCGGGCTAAGCACCGGGGAGCTGTTTTTT
.	TRBV29-1	TRBJ1-2	.	CSVEDPAANYGYTF	TGCAGCGTTGAAGATCCGGCGGCTAACTATGGCTACACCTTC
.	TRBV27	TRBJ2-5	TRBD2	CASTPTSGSFLETQYF	TGTGCCAGTACCCCCACTAGCGGGAGTTTCCTAGAGACCCAGTACTTC
.	TRBV21-1	TRBJ2-7	.	CASSRLYEQYF	TGTGCCAGCAGCCGTCTCTACGAGCAGTACTTC
.	TRBV7-8	TRBJ1-1	TRBD1	CASSRTGGWLEAFF	TGTGCCAGCAGCCGTACAGGGGGCTGGCTTGAAGCTTTCTTT
.	TRBV2	TRBJ1-4	.	CASTGRDGESEKLFF	TGTGCCAGCACCGGAAGGGACGGAGAGTCTGAAAAACTGTTTTTT
.	TRBV20-1	TRBJ1-2	.	CSAPDTSTNYGYTF	TGCAGTGCCCCCGACACCTCCACTAACTATGGCTACACCTTC
.	TRBV3-1	TRBJ2-3	TRBD2	CASSPLGGEDTDTQYF	TGTGCCAGCAGCCCCTTGGGGGGGGAAGACACAGATACGCAGTATTTT